This T cell receptor beta chain came from a study of shared clonotypes between healthy human individuals. At the level of the study: The study enrolled two women and a few men aged 18 to 49. Plates per donor: three CD4 naive, three CD4 memory, two CD8 naive, one CD8 memory.

The repertoire was sequenced with immunoSEQ multiplex PCR; TCRdb's copy has only in-frame clones and lacks some. The sample lists roughly 1,800,000 clones, about 94% occurring once. J gave up 3 bases and V 4 bases, and 6 bases lay outside the gene matches. CDR1 is SGHNT, CDR2 YYREEE, per germline (reference sequence). This CDR3 comprises 16 residues. General study results and limits: Clonotypes not shared had lower generation probabilities than those common to all four donors. Only blood underwent sampling, and tissue repertoires likely differ.

In regard to this clone: Antigen unknown.

Naive CD8 cells, CD45RO-negative and positively selected for CCR7, excluded terminally differentiated effector memory CD45RA+ cells. The sequence derives from a man aged 18-30 years in good health. Specimen: naive CD8+ T cells sorted from blood. The V gene is TRBV5-4, the J gene TRBJ1-6; TRBD1 matches at 8 bases. The CDR3 DNA reads TGTGCCAGCAGCCCGACAGGGGACCACTATAATTCACCCCTCCACTTT. Protein sequence: CASSPTGDHYNSPLHF.